Listed here is a single T cell receptor (beta chain). This record belongs to a study of blood T cell repertoires in COVID-19. TCRdb's copy holds only in-frame clones and misses some; the assay was immunoSEQ multiplex PCR. The sample lists fewer than 400,000 clones, roughly 90% occurring once. J gave up 4 bases and V 5 bases, and 8 bases lay outside the gene matches. CDR3 length: 14 amino acids. CDR1 LGHDT and CDR2 YNNKEL come from the germline V gene (reference sequence). The sequenced material came from PBMCs or T cells enriched from blood (not recorded which). The chain combines TRBV3-1 (or the pseudogene TRBV3-2) with TRBJ2-7, with TRBD1 matching over 7 bases. The clonotype was recovered from a man in his sixties who had recovered from COVID-19. The CDR3 spells CASSTGDRGYEQYF. The CDR3, as DNA: TGTGCCAGCAGCACAGGGGACAGAGGGTACGAGCAGTACTTC.